This TCR beta chain comes out of a study of cytomegalovirus exposure and HLA in healthy donors. Repertoires were generated with immunoSEQ multiplex PCR, while TCRdb's copy carries only in-frame clones and drops some. The table lists under 100,000 clones, 95% to 98% of them singletons. Trimming took 6 bases from V and 0 from J, leaving 11 bases between them. CDR3 length: 14 amino acids. CDR1 and CDR2 from the germline V gene are SGHVS and FNYEAQ. About this clone: Its target is unknown.

Study results and limitations: Many donors carried some public TCRs, although rarity characterized most TCR sequences. High specificity and sensitivity for cytomegalovirus status were reported for the classifier. The study flagged some 170 TCR beta chains as cytomegalovirus-associated.

These donors were members of the roughly 120-subject validation cohort, a group separate from the approximately 670-subject first cohort. Input material: PBMCs. This chain links TRBV7-6 with TRBJ1-1; a weak D match, TRBD1 (5 bases). The clonotype originates from a man younger than 35 in good health and CMV-seronegative. CDR3 amino acids: CASSSETVNTEAFF. The CDR3 region has the DNA TGTGCCAGCAGTTCCGAGACAGTGAACACTGAAGCTTTCTTT.